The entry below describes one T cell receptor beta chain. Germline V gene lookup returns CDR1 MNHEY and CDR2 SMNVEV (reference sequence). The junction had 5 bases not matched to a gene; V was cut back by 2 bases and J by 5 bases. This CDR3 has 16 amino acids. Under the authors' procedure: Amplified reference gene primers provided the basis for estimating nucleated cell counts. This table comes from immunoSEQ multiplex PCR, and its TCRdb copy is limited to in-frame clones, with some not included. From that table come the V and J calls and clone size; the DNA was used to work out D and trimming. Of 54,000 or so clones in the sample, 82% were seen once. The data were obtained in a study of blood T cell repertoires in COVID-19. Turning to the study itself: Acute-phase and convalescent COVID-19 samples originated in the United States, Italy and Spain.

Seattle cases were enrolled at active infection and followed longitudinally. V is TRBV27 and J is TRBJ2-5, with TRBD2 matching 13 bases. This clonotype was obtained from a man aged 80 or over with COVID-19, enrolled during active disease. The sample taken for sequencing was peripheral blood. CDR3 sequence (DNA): TGTGCCAGCAGTTTAGCTGGGACTAGCGGGACGGAGACCCAGTACTTC. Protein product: CASSLAGTSGTETQYF.